The rows below give T cell receptor beta chains drawn from one sample of a study of T cell repertoires in cytomegalovirus infection. TCRdb reprocessed the reads with MiXCR, giving one entry per CDR3 protein. The sample contains 150,000 to 200,000 distinct CDR3 sequences, under 20% of which appear only once. Sequencing used CD8+ T cells from PBMCs. These receptors originate from a human donor in good health (CMV status not recorded). Some clones in this sample may be carry-over from other donors' samples. The CDR3 runs from the conserved cysteine through the conserved F or W. D genes are given only for firm matches. Not all rows give a size; the values are once, few, many and, for expanded clones, a class.

>few|13|TRBV29-1|TRBJ1-2|TRBD1
CSVSGGNDYGYTF
TGCAGCGTATCAGGGGGGAATGACTATGGCTACACCTTC
>few|13|TRBV6-2/TRBV6-3|TRBJ2-7|NA
CASELDLGYEQYF
TGTGCCAGCGAATTGGACCTCGGGTACGAGCAGTACTTC
>many|14|TRBV27|TRBJ2-1|TRBD1
CASSLRQGAKEQFF
TGTGCCAGCAGCCTTAGACAGGGGGCGAAAGAGCAGTTCTTC
>NA|16|TRBV28|TRBJ2-7|TRBD2
CASSSPLTSGRYEQYF
TGTGCCAGCAGTTCCCCCCTTACAAGCGGGAGATACGAGCAGTACTTC
>NA|15|TRBV7-9|TRBJ1-1|TRBD1
CASSLDRGMNTEAFF
TGTGCCAGCAGTCTGGACAGGGGGATGAACACTGAAGCTTTCTTT
>NA|15|TRBV7-9|TRBJ1-4|NA
CASSPRNRGDEKLFF
TGTGCCAGCAGCCCCCGAAATAGGGGCGATGAAAAACTGTTTTTT
>few|14|TRBV6-2/TRBV6-3|TRBJ2-7|TRBD2
CASSYSGGIDEQYF
TGTGCCAGCAGTTACTCGGGGGGGATCGACGAGCAGTACTTC
>many|13|TRBV7-2|TRBJ1-2|NA
CASTTELDYGYTF
TGTGCCAGCACCACAGAGTTGGACTATGGCTACACCTTC
>NA|13|TRBV4-3|TRBJ1-1|NA
CASSQGGSTEAFF
TGCGCCAGCAGCCAAGGTGGGAGCACTGAAGCTTTCTTT
>few|12|TRBV28|TRBJ2-7|NA
CASSLEVYEQYF
TGTGCCAGCAGTTTAGAGGTCTACGAGCAGTACTTC
>NA|13|TRBV19|TRBJ2-3|NA
CASSVRGIDTQYF
TGTGCCAGTAGTGTCCGAGGAATAGATACGCAGTATTTT
>NA|18|TRBV6-2/TRBV6-3|TRBJ2-7|TRBD2
CASSYGRGMGGSRDEQYF
TGTGCCAGCAGTTACGGCCGGGGAATGGGCGGGAGTCGAGACGAGCAGTACTTC
>NA|15|TRBV7-2|TRBJ2-7|NA
CASSQGGGVGFEQYF
TGTGCCAGCAGCCAGGGGGGGGGAGTCGGGTTCGAGCAGTACTTC
>NA|15|TRBV4-1|TRBJ2-5|NA
CASSQDFPGAETQYF
TGCGCCAGCAGCCAAGATTTTCCGGGAGCAGAGACCCAGTACTTC
>few|19|TRBV7-2|TRBJ1-5|TRBD1
CASSLGGDRGLISNQPQHF
TGTGCCAGCAGCTTAGGGGGGGACAGGGGTTTGATCAGCAATCAGCCCCAGCATTTT
>NA|15|TRBV12-3/TRBV12-4|TRBJ1-4|TRBD1
CASRNSGTGVEKLFF
TGTGCCAGCAGGAACTCCGGGACAGGGGTCGAAAAACTGTTTTTT
>NA|13|TRBV28|TRBJ1-1|NA
CASIRRVNTEAFF
TGTGCCAGCATTAGAAGGGTCAACACTGAAGCTTTCTTT
>NA|12|TRBV7-8|TRBJ2-2|NA
CAVLGIHGELFF
TGTGCCGTCCTCGGCATACACGGGGAGCTGTTTTTT
>NA|17|TRBV3-1|TRBJ2-2|TRBD2
CASSLWTSGDPTGELFF
TGTGCCAGCAGCCTTTGGACTAGCGGGGATCCAACCGGGGAGCTGTTTTTT
>NA|19|TRBV28|TRBJ2-1|TRBD2
CASSPPASGRGAHLNEQFF
TGTGCCAGCAGTCCCCCCGCTAGCGGGAGGGGGGCTCATCTCAATGAGCAGTTCTTC
>few|14|TRBV28|TRBJ2-1|TRBD2
CASSYGLAHHEQFF
TGTGCCAGCAGCTATGGACTAGCTCACCATGAGCAGTTCTTC
>NA|14|TRBV6-2/TRBV6-3|TRBJ2-1|NA
CASSYSWSYNEQFF
TGTGCCAGCAGTTATAGCTGGTCCTACAATGAGCAGTTCTTC
>NA|14|TRBV12-5|TRBJ1-1|NA
CASGFDSRVTEAFF
TGTGCTAGTGGTTTTGACAGTAGGGTCACTGAAGCTTTCTTT
>NA|14|TRBV5-4|TRBJ2-3|NA
CASSFRHSTDTQYF
TGTGCCAGCAGCTTTCGTCACTCCACAGATACGCAGTATTTT
>few|15|TRBV6-1|TRBJ1-2|NA
CASSEWAADPYGYTF
TGTGCCAGCAGTGAATGGGCAGCGGACCCCTATGGCTACACCTTC
>NA|16|TRBV6-2/TRBV6-3|TRBJ2-7|NA
CASSAPAGERQYEQYF
TGTGCCAGCAGCGCCCCGGCCGGTGAGAGACAATACGAGCAGTACTTC
>few|11|TRBV3-1|TRBJ2-5|NA
CASSHPRDQYF
TGTGCCAGCAGCCATCCCAGGGACCAGTACTTC
>NA|13|TRBV27|TRBJ2-5|NA
CASSLSWGRAQYF
TGTGCCAGCAGTTTATCGTGGGGGCGGGCCCAGTACTTC
>NA|15|TRBV5-5|TRBJ1-5|TRBD1
CASSAAAGGGQPQHF
TGTGCCAGCAGCGCCGCAGCAGGGGGCGGTCAGCCCCAGCATTTT
>few|12|TRBV30|TRBJ2-1|NA
CAWSVGSDEQFF
TGTGCCTGGAGTGTAGGGAGCGACGAGCAGTTCTTC
>few|12|TRBV7-9|TRBJ2-1|NA
CASSGTEGLQFF
TGTGCCAGCAGCGGCACAGAGGGGTTGCAGTTCTTC
>NA|11|TRBV11-2|TRBJ2-1|NA
CASSSSREQFF
TGTGCCAGCAGCTCGTCCCGTGAGCAGTTCTTC
>few|15|TRBV28|TRBJ2-3|NA
CASRPGRLLTDTQYF
TGTGCCAGCAGGCCGGGACGGCTTCTCACAGATACGCAGTATTTT